This section outlines one T cell receptor beta chain sequence together with its context. This sample was included in a study of control samples from healthy donors and cancer patients. Assay used: immunoSEQ multiplex PCR; TCRdb lists only in-frame clones, some missing. The sample consists of approximately 140,000 clones, 93% of them appearing once. This CDR3 has 19 amino acids. Trimming took 4 bases from V and 5 from J; bases not matched to a gene: 17. Germline V lookup: CDR1 SGHTA, CDR2 FQGNSA. This clonotype was obtained from a man aged 18 to 30 in good health. The rearrangement links TRBV7-2 to TRBJ1-6, with 7 bases that match TRBD1. Sequenced: blood. This CDR3 reads CASSSPTGSIGHNNSPLHF. CDR3 sequence (DNA): TGTGCCAGCAGCTCTCCGACAGGGTCGATCGGCCATAATAATTCACCCCTCCACTTT.